The 6 T cell receptor beta chains reported below all come from one sample, sequenced in a study of CD8+ T cells in alopecia areata. RNA, once extracted, was reverse transcribed into cDNA for use as the sequencing template. Here immunoSEQ multiplex PCR was the method, and the copy in TCRdb shows in-frame clones only, minus some. The table shows about 200,000 clones, with 57% occurring only once. The specimen comprised CD4+ T cells sorted from blood, sampled at week 0. These receptors originate from a human donor with alopecia areata.

This clone has more than one count but fewer than ten. This chain connects TRBV12-5 to TRBJ2-6; D uncertain. Germline V lookup: CDR1 LGHNT, CDR2 FRNRAP. There are 19 residues in the CDR3. V lost 7 bases to trimming and J lost 0 bases, with 22 bases between them. CDR3 sequence (DNA): TGTGCTAGTGCCCCGCCCTTGCCGGCTGTTTTCTCTGGGGCCAACGTCCTGACTTTC. Residues: CASAPPLPAVFSGANVLTF.

Note on this clone: A junction end diverges from the germline sequence, so it may reflect a read error. The chain is built from TRBV9 and TRBJ2-3; no reliable D call. The CDR3 spans 12 residues. Germline assignment: CDR1 SGDLS and CDR2 YYNGEE. DNA of the CDR3: TGTGCCAGCAGCGTACAAACAGATACGCAGTATTTC. Its translation is CASSVQTDTQYF.

The chain is built from TRBV23-1 and TRBJ2-3, with a possible D match to TRBD1 (5 bases). TRBV23-1 is an open reading frame, and its role is uncertain. The V gene lost 0 bases and the J gene lost 5 bases, with 12 bases spanning the gap. The CDR3 is 15 residues long. The CDR3 region has the DNA TGCGCCAGCAGTCAATCGGGGCAGGGTGGAGATACGCAGTATTTT. This codes for CASSQSGQGGDTQYF.

The chain links TRBV7-6 to TRBJ2-7, with TRBD1 matching 10 bases. Looked up from germline, CDR1 is SGHVS and CDR2 is FNYEAQ. The ends lost 0 bases at V and 4 bases at J; junction bases unmatched: 3. This CDR3 comprises 15 residues. Here the CDR3 DNA reads TGTGCCAGCAGCTTAGCAGGGACAGGGGCATACGAGCAGTACTTC. It translates to CASSLAGTGAYEQYF.

The J gene is TRBJ2-3, the V gene TRBV2, with TRBD2 matching 11 bases. The CDR3 extends over 19 amino acids. Germline assignment: CDR1 SNHLY and CDR2 FYNNEI. Losses at the gene ends were 7 bases for V and 1 base for J; bases not matched to a gene: 16. DNA for the CDR3: TGTGCCAGCAAAATTACTAGCGGGGGCCCAAATTATGGCACAGATACGCAGTATTTT. It translates to CASKITSGGPNYGTDTQYF.

This clone was observed once. The chain is built from TRBV2 and TRBJ1-1; D gene uncertain. The CDR3 is 15 amino acids. Deletions cut 7 bases from V and 1 base from J, with 16 bases between. In germline, CDR1 is SNHLY, CDR2 FYNNEI. The CDR3 nucleotides read TGTGCCAGCACTCCAACCCTTGGACCGAACACTGAAGCTTTCTTT. It translates to CASTPTLGPNTEAFF.